One sample yielded the 19 T cell receptor beta chains listed below, sequenced in a study of shared clonotypes between healthy human individuals. TCRdb's table, derived via immunoSEQ multiplex PCR, lists solely in-frame clones and lacks some. This repertoire shows around 2.1 million clones, 90% to 96% found once; its top ten account for roughly 0.13%. The specimen sequenced was naive CD4+ T cells sorted from blood. Noted subset: CD45RA+ positively selected. These receptors all stem from a man younger than 35 in good health.

The V call is TRBV28, the J call TRBJ2-3; a possible D gene is TRBD2 (6 bases). V was cut by 2 bases and J by 14 bases, with 14 bases left in between. The CDR3 covers 12 residues. The germline CDR1 and CDR2 sequences are MDHEN and SYDVKM. The CDR3 region has the DNA TGTGCCAGCAGTTTAGGGCTGGGACTTGGGTATTTT. This sequence encodes CASSLGLGLGYF.

This chain links TRBV6-5 with TRBJ2-7; weak D call: TRBD1 (6 bases). CDR3 length: 13 amino acids. Trimming took off 5 bases at V and 2 bases at J, with 10 bases between the two ends. From germline, CDR1 is MNHEY and CDR2 SVGAGI. The CDR3 DNA sequence: TGTGCCAGCAGTACGACAGGCGCCTACGAGCAGTACTTC. This encodes CASSTTGAYEQYF.

The chain links TRBV2 to TRBJ2-7; 12 nucleotides align to TRBD2. The V and J ends lost 5 bases and 2 bases, in that order; junction bases with no gene match: 4. Germline V gene sequence: CDR1 SNHLY, CDR2 FYNNEI. The CDR3 is 15 residues long. The DNA of the CDR3 is TGTGCCAGCAGTAAACTAGCGGGAGGAACCTACGAGCAGTACTTC. It codes for CASSKLAGGTYEQYF. The whole variable domain, remainder taken from reference TRBV2 and TRBJ2-7, is EPEVTQTPSHQVTQMGQEVILRCVPISNHLYFYWYRQILGQKVEFLVSFYNNEISEKSEIFDDQFSVERPDGSNFTLKIRSTKLEDSAMYFCASSKLAGGTYEQYFGPGTRLTVT.

Note on this clone: The sample has other DNA sequences that encode this CDR3 too. The chain uses TRBV28 and TRBJ2-6; 8 bases fit TRBD1. This CDR3 spans 15 amino acids. Germline V gene sequence: CDR1 MDHEN, CDR2 SYDVKM. J gave up 0 bases and V 8 bases, and 3 bases lay outside the gene matches. The CDR3 DNA is TGTGCCAGCGGAACAGGGGGCTCTGGGGCCAACGTCCTGACTTTC. Amino acid sequence: CASGTGGSGANVLTF.

This rearrangement joins TRBV9 to TRBJ1-2; D may be TRBD1 (5 bases). The CDR3 totals 15 residues. Germline CDR1 and CDR2: SGDLS and YYNGEE. V lost 0 bases and J 5 bases, leaving 14 bases between the germline ends. The DNA of the CDR3 is TGTGCCAGCAGCGTAGCAGACAGACCCTTGTATGGCTACACCTTC. This encodes CASSVADRPLYGYTF.

The chain combines TRBV29-1 with TRBJ2-7; 7 bases match TRBD1. This CDR3 contains 12 residues. Germline V CDR1 and CDR2: SQVTM, ANQGSEA. CDR3 protein: CTSTGDSYEQYF. As DNA, the CDR3 is TGCACATCCACAGGGGACTCCTACGAGCAGTACTTC.

To note about this clone: Different DNA sequences within this sample yield the same CDR3. V usage is TRBV18 and J usage is TRBJ1-1, with D hard to call. This CDR3 is 14 amino acids long. Trimming cost V 2 bases and J 0 bases, with 7 bases left between them. The germline V gene encodes CDR1 KGHSH and CDR2 LQKENI. This CDR3 is CASSPGSLNTEAFF. CDR3 DNA: TGTGCCAGCTCACCAGGAAGCCTGAACACTGAAGCTTTCTTT.

The chain combines TRBV5-6 with TRBJ1-4; possibly TRBD1 for D (6 bases). Germline values: CDR1 SGHDT, CDR2 YYEEEE. The CDR3 is 13 amino acids. V was shortened by 4 bases and J by 10 bases, with 14 bases between the two germline ends. CDR3 amino acids: CASSPGQWPKLFF. The CDR3, as DNA: TGTGCCAGCAGCCCCGGACAGTGGCCAAAACTGTTTTTT.

This sequence joins TRBV27 and TRBJ1-6, with D possibly TRBD1 on 5 matching bases. Germline CDR1 reads MNHEY; CDR2 reads SMNVEV (reference sequence). The CDR3 is 16 residues long. Trimming stripped 6 bases from V and 5 bases from J, with 17 bases between. CDR3: CASRSLGDGHNSPLHF. CDR3 DNA: TGTGCCAGCAGGTCCCTCGGGGACGGACATAATTCACCCCTCCACTTT.

The chain recombines TRBV15 with TRBJ1-4; D remains ambiguous. Trimming cost V 2 bases and J 0 bases, with 7 bases left between them. The CDR3 loop spans 15 amino acids. Germline assignment: CDR1 LNHNV and CDR2 YYDKDF (reference sequence). The CDR3 bases are TGTGCCACCAGCAGACGCAGTGCAACTAATGAAAAACTGTTTTTT. This sequence encodes CATSRRSATNEKLFF.

This clone was counted a single time. The chain links TRBV4-1 to TRBJ1-5, with D uncertain. Germline V CDR1 and CDR2: MGHRA, YSYEKL. With 0 bases removed from V and 4 bases from J, the gap between germline ends came to 13 bases. This CDR3 is 16 amino acids long. The CDR3 DNA reads TGCGCCAGCAGCCAAGATGAGTTTGGGGAGAATCAGCCCCAGCATTTT. It translates to CASSQDEFGENQPQHF.

V is TRBV25-1 and J is TRBJ2-1; D call uncertain. Germline V gene lookup returns CDR1 MGHDK and CDR2 SYGVNS. V lost 6 bases to trimming and J lost 4 bases, with 16 bases between them. This CDR3 comprises 15 residues. The chain's CDR3 is CASRAVGKSYNEQFF. CDR3 sequence (DNA): TGTGCCAGCAGAGCCGTCGGCAAATCATACAATGAGCAGTTCTTC.

The V gene is TRBV11-2, the J gene TRBJ2-7; D is undetermined. This CDR3 spans 13 amino acids. V was pared by 8 bases and J by 1 base, with 12 bases between. Germline CDR1 and CDR2: SGHAT and FQNNGV. The CDR3 nucleotides read TGTGCCAGCGGCGCCCAGGCTTCCTACGAGCAGTACTTC. Translation gives CASGAQASYEQYF.

This chain connects TRBV27 to TRBJ2-7; D unclear. This CDR3 spans 14 amino acids. V dropped 6 bases and J dropped 10 bases, with 22 bases sitting between them. From germline, CDR1 is MNHEY and CDR2 SMNVEV (reference sequence). The chain's CDR3 is CASRILSWAADQYF. CDR3 DNA: TGTGCCAGCAGGATTCTTTCCTGGGCAGCCGACCAGTACTTC.

This chain connects TRBV18 to TRBJ2-7; D is ambiguous. V dropped 2 bases and J dropped 5 bases, with 10 bases sitting between them. The CDR3 contains 13 residues. Looked up from germline, CDR1 is KGHSH and CDR2 is LQKENI. The chain's CDR3 is CASSPTNSNEQYF. For the CDR3, the DNA is TGTGCCAGCTCACCAACAAACAGTAACGAGCAGTACTTC. Full variable domain (rest looked up from reference TRBV18 and TRBJ2-7): NAGVMQNPRHLVRRRGQEARLRCSPMKGHSHVYWYRQLPEEGLKFMVYLQKENIIDESGMPKERFSAEFPKEGPSILRIQQVVRGDSAAYFCASSPTNSNEQYFGPGTRLTVT.

J is TRBJ1-5 and V is TRBV7-9; the D is unclear. CDR1 is SEHNR, CDR2 FQNEAQ, per germline (reference sequence). The CDR3 is 13 amino acids. The ends were cut back, 3 bases at V and 5 bases at J, with 8 bases in the middle. As DNA, the CDR3 is TGTGCCAGCAGCTTGTGGGGTGATCAGCCCCAGCATTTT. This translates into CASSLWGDQPQHF. The full variable domain, rest sourced from reference TRBV7-9 and TRBJ1-5, is DTGVSQNPRHKITKRGQNVTFRCDPISEHNRLYWYRQTLGQGPEFLTYFQNEAQLEKSRLLSDRFSAERPKGSFSTLEIQRTEQGDSAMYLCASSLWGDQPQHFGDGTRLSIL.

The chain recombines TRBV28 with TRBJ2-7; possible D gene TRBD2, 6 bases. This CDR3 comprises 12 residues. V lost 8 bases and J 7 bases, leaving 15 bases between the germline ends. In germline, CDR1 is MDHEN, CDR2 SYDVKM. As DNA, the CDR3 is TGTGCCAGCCGGACTACCCCCCGGGAGCAGTACTTC. Amino acids: CASRTTPREQYF.

The rearrangement uses TRBV27 and TRBJ2-7, with D possibly called TRBD1 or TRBD2 (5 bases each). The CDR3 contains 16 residues. Germline V gives CDR1 MNHEY, CDR2 SMNVEV (reference sequence). V lost 2 bases, J lost 2 bases, and 16 bases lay in between. The CDR3 nucleotides are TGTGCCAGCAGTTTACGTGGGACGGTTGTCCCCTACGAGCAGTACTTC. Translation: CASSLRGTVVPYEQYF.

This chain joins TRBV7-8 and TRBJ2-7; 7 nucleotides align to TRBD1. This CDR3 is 15 amino acids long. V shed 5 bases, J shed 3 bases, and the junction held 10 bases outside the gene matches. Germline values: CDR1 SGHVS, CDR2 FQNEAQ. CDR3: CASSEPGQLDYEQYF. In DNA form, the CDR3 reads TGTGCCAGCAGCGAACCGGGACAGCTAGACTACGAGCAGTACTTC.